Presented here are 30 T cell receptor beta chains from one specimen sequenced in a study of T cell repertoires in cytomegalovirus infection. Their cognate antigens are unknown. From the reads, TCRdb called clonotypes with MiXCR, one entry per CDR3 protein. The profile shows tens of thousands of distinct CDR3 sequences, nearly 20% of them singletons. The starting material was CD8+ T cells from cultured PBMCs, obtained from culture after CMV antigen stimulation. These receptors originate from a human donor in good health (CMV status not recorded). Some clones in this sample may be carry-over from other donors' samples.

The chain is built from TRBV14 and TRBJ1-4, with D tentatively TRBD1 (5 bases). CDR1 is SGHDN, CDR2 FVKESK, per germline. V gave up 2 bases and J gave up 3 bases, with 13 bases separating them. The CDR3 sequence is 16 residues long. CDR3 loop: CASSQFGGGSNEKLFF. The CDR3 nucleotides read TGTGCCAGCAGCCAATTTGGGGGAGGCTCTAATGAAAAACTGTTTTTT. Combining the CDR3 with reference TRBV14 and TRBJ1-4 gives the whole variable domain EAGVTQFPSHSVIEKGQTVTLRCDPISGHDNLYWYRRVMGKEIKFLLHFVKESKQDESGMPNNRFLAERTGGTYSTLKVQPAELEDSGVYFCASSQFGGGSNEKLFFGSGTQLSVL.

The gene calls are TRBV27 and TRBJ2-7; TRBD1 is a possible D gene (6 bases). The CDR3 runs 14 residues. Trimming left V 4 bases short and J 5 bases short, with 15 bases between. Germline CDR1 reads MNHEY; CDR2 reads SMNVEV (reference sequence). In DNA form, the CDR3 reads TGTGCCAGCAGTTGGTCGGCAGGGGATGACGAGCAGTACTTC. Translation: CASSWSAGDDEQYF.

CDR3 amino acids: CASSLGAELGKNGYTF. CDR3 in DNA: TGTGCCAGCAGTTTAGGGGCAGAACTAGGAAAGAATGGCTACACCTTC. The genes are TRBV12-3 or TRBV12-4 and TRBJ1-2; D uncertain. V lost 1 base, J lost 6 bases, and 18 bases lay in between. This CDR3 spans 16 amino acids.

The rearrangement links TRBV7-9 to TRBJ1-5; a weak D match, TRBD1 (6 bases). Trimming took 4 bases from V and 6 from J, leaving 22 bases between them. From germline, CDR1 is SEHNR and CDR2 FQNEAQ (reference sequence). The CDR3 loop spans 17 amino acids. The CDR3 protein is CASSSLRSETGFQPQHF. In DNA form, the CDR3 reads TGTGCCAGCAGCTCACTGAGGTCAGAGACAGGCTTTCAGCCCCAGCATTTT. The full variable domain, in which reference TRBV7-9 and TRBJ1-5 provide the parts outside the CDR3, is DTGVSQNPRHKITKRGQNVTFRCDPISEHNRLYWYRQTLGQGPEFLTYFQNEAQLEKSRLLSDRFSAERPKGSFSTLEIQRTEQGDSAMYLCASSSLRSETGFQPQHFGDGTRLSIL.

This clonotype came up a few times. The gene calls are TRBV20-1 and TRBJ2-3, with D possibly matching TRBD2 (6 bases). The CDR3 extends over 15 amino acids. V shed 0 bases and J shed 6 bases, with 16 bases lying between them. CDR1 and CDR2 (germline): DFQATT, SNEGSKA (reference sequence). CDR3 sequence reads: CSARDSGTVTDTQYF. For the CDR3, the DNA is TGCAGTGCTAGAGACTCCGGGACTGTCACCGATACGCAGTATTTT.

In its sample, this clonotype was seen a few times. The CDR3 region has the DNA TGTGCCAGCAGCTTTTCGCCGAACACTGAAGCTTTCTTT. Translating gives CASSFSPNTEAFF. The chain is built from TRBV7-6 and TRBJ1-1; D is ambiguous. Germline CDR1 reads SGHVS; CDR2 reads FNYEAQ. The CDR3 length is 13 residues. The ends were cut back, 3 bases at V and 1 base at J, with 6 bases in the middle.

The gene calls are TRBV30 and TRBJ2-7; unclear D gene. V was clipped by 0 bases and J by 0 bases, with 3 bases between them. The CDR3 extends over 12 amino acids. Germline V gene sequence: CDR1 GTSNPN, CDR2 SVGIG (reference sequence). This CDR3 is CAWSVSSYEQYF. CDR3 DNA sequence: TGTGCCTGGAGTGTGAGCTCCTACGAGCAGTACTTC.

The chain combines TRBV5-5 with TRBJ2-2, with a possible D match to TRBD1 (6 bases). CDR3 length: 15 amino acids. V shed 4 bases and J shed 0 bases, with 10 bases lying between them. The germline gives CDR1 SGHKS, CDR2 YYEKEE (reference sequence). The CDR3 spells CASSPGTTNTGELFF. The CDR3 DNA reads TGTGCCAGCAGCCCCGGGACAACGAACACCGGGGAGCTGTTTTTT. Using reference TRBV5-5 and TRBJ2-2 for the parts outside the CDR3, the full variable domain is DAGVTQSPTHLIKTRGQQVTLRCSPISGHKSVSWYQQVLGQGPQFIFQYYEKEERGRGNFPDRFSARQFPNYSSELNVNALLLGDSALYLCASSPGTTNTGELFFGEGSRLTVL.

This clonotype was seen ten or more times. The genes are TRBV7-2 and TRBJ1-2; 10 bases line up with TRBD1. The CDR3 runs to 18 residues. V lost 6 bases, J lost 3 bases, and 16 bases stayed unmatched. Germline assignment: CDR1 SGHTA and CDR2 FQGNSA. As DNA, the CDR3 is TGTGCCAGCAGTTCACCGACTTGGACAGGGGGACTCGACTATGGCTACACCTTC. This sequence encodes CASSSPTWTGGLDYGYTF.

This clonotype is medium-sized (0.01 to 0.1%) within its sample. The chain links TRBV28 to TRBJ2-7; D remains unclear. Trimming removed 7 bases from V and 2 bases from J, with 15 bases in between. This CDR3 has 14 amino acids. CDR1 is MDHEN, CDR2 SYDVKM, per germline. CDR3 residues: CASTLLDKPYEQYF. The DNA of the CDR3 is TGTGCCAGCACCCTTCTCGACAAGCCCTACGAGCAGTACTTC.

The V and J genes are TRBV5-4 and TRBJ1-4, with D possibly TRBD1 on 6 matching bases. V lost 4 bases, J lost 8 bases, and 15 bases lay in between. The CDR3 sequence is 14 residues long. Looked up from germline, CDR1 is SGHNT and CDR2 is YYREEE (reference sequence). CDR3 coding DNA: TGTGCCAGCAGCCCTGGGGGGCGCGAGGAAAAACTGTTTTTT. Translating it yields CASSPGGREEKLFF.

This chain links TRBV5-1 with TRBJ2-1; 9 bases fit TRBD2. V dropped 0 bases and J dropped 6; count of bases not matched to a gene: 4. This CDR3 comprises 15 residues. Germline values: CDR1 SGHRS, CDR2 YFSETQ. CDR3 in DNA: TGCGCCAGCAGCTTGGTTCTAGCGGGAACCAATGAGCAGTTCTTC. Protein sequence: CASSLVLAGTNEQFF.

This clonotype occurred a few times. The chain joins TRBV12-3 or TRBV12-4 to TRBJ2-5, with D perhaps being TRBD1 or TRBD2 (5 bases each). The V end was cut by 7 bases, the J end by 5 bases, with 23 bases between. The CDR3 covers 16 residues. The CDR3 DNA is TGTGCCAGCAACATCCCCTCGGAGAGGGGCGTGGAGACCCAGTACTTC. It is translated as CASNIPSERGVETQYF.

This clonotype has a count of ten or more. This chain joins TRBV5-5 and TRBJ2-7; 12 positions match TRBD2. The CDR3 loop spans 15 amino acids. Per the germline V gene, CDR1 is SGHKS and CDR2 is YYEKEE (reference sequence). Trimming at V came to 6 bases and at J to 1 base, leaving 5 bases not matched to a gene. The CDR3 reads CASTVGLAGSYEQYF. CDR3 nucleotide sequence: TGTGCCAGCACCGTAGGACTAGCGGGATCCTACGAGCAGTACTTC.

A note on this clonotype: A much larger clone sits a single nucleotide away, making a read error possible. The chain has TRBV7-6 and TRBJ2-2, with 14 positions matching TRBD2. CDR1 is SGHVS and CDR2 is FNYEAQ in the germline V gene. The CDR3 spans 15 residues. The CDR3 is CAKGLAGANTWELFF. The CDR3 DNA is TGTGCCAAGGGACTAGCGGGAGCGAACACCTGGGAGCTGTTTTTT.

Many counts were recorded for this clonotype. The V call is TRBV27, the J call TRBJ1-1; unclear D gene. The CDR3 is 12 residues long. V was trimmed by 6 bases and J by 0 bases, leaving 5 bases between them. Germline CDR1 MNHEY, CDR2 SMNVEV (reference sequence). The DNA for the CDR3 is TGTGCCAGCAGCCGCATGAACACTGAAGCTTTCTTT. Its protein is CASSRMNTEAFF.

This clonotype has a count of ten or more. The chain uses TRBV7-8 and TRBJ2-5, with D perhaps matching TRBD1 (6 bases). Trimming shortened V by 5 bases and J by 4 bases, and 14 bases separated the two germline ends. CDR1 and CDR2 (germline): SGHVS, FQNEAQ. The CDR3 has 14 residues. This chain's CDR3 is CASSILDSLETQYF. In DNA form, the CDR3 reads TGTGCCAGCAGCATTCTGGACAGTTTAGAGACCCAGTACTTC. The variable domain in full, completed from reference TRBV7-8 and TRBJ2-5, reads GAGVSQSPRYKVAKRGQDVALRCDPISGHVSLFWYQQALGQGPEFLTYFQNEAQLDKSGLPSDRFFAERPEGSVSTLKIQRTQQEDSAVYLCASSILDSLETQYFGPGTRLLVL.

A few counts support this clonotype. V usage is TRBV12-3 or TRBV12-4 and J usage is TRBJ1-3; 7 positions match TRBD1. Trimming removed 7 bases from V and 0 bases from J; junction bases left unmatched: 6. This CDR3 spans 15 amino acids. The DNA of the CDR3 is TGTGCCAGCACCGGGCGGGACAGCTCTGGAAACACCATATATTTT. Translating it yields CASTGRDSSGNTIYF.

Concerning this clonotype: A read error may explain this, as a much larger clone is one base away. CDR3 nucleotides: TGTGCCAACAGCTTAAGCGACAGGGGAGTCTACGAGCAGTACTTC. It codes for CANSLSDRGVYEQYF. This chain links TRBV7-9 with TRBJ2-7, with 8 bases matching TRBD1. Germline values: CDR1 SEHNR, CDR2 FQNEAQ (reference sequence). The CDR3 is 15 amino acids.

This clonotype occurred a few times. V is TRBV11-2 and J is TRBJ2-1; 8 bases are a match to TRBD2. CDR1 and CDR2 (germline): SGHAT, FQNNGV. The CDR3 contains 15 residues. V shed 0 bases, J shed 3 bases, and the junction held 1 base outside the gene matches. The CDR3 here is CASSLETSGYNEQFF. The CDR3 coding sequence is TGTGCCAGCAGCTTAGAAACTAGCGGCTACAATGAGCAGTTCTTC.

This clonotype has ten or more counts. This rearrangement joins TRBV7-9 to TRBJ2-2; 16 bases line up with TRBD2. The CDR3 length is 18 residues. Trimming took 5 bases from V and 0 from J; bases not matched to a gene: 3. CDR1 is SEHNR, CDR2 FQNEAQ, per germline (reference sequence). The CDR3 region has the DNA TGTGCCAGCAGCCCGGGACTAGCGGGGGGGCCGAACACCGGGGAGCTGTTTTTT. Translation gives CASSPGLAGGPNTGELFF.

This clonotype came up a few times. The chain uses TRBV6-2 or TRBV6-3 and TRBJ2-1; no reliable D call. This CDR3 region has 13 residues. Trimming cost V 5 bases and J 2 bases, with 7 bases left between them. CDR1 and CDR2 from the germline V gene are MNHEY and SVGEGT. CDR3 loop: CASSAPTYNEQFF. The CDR3 DNA reads TGTGCCAGCAGTGCACCTACCTACAATGAGCAGTTCTTC.

This clonotype was counted many times. This sequence joins TRBV29-1 and TRBJ2-1; possible D gene TRBD2, 5 bases. This CDR3 has 17 residues. Germline loops: CDR1 SQVTM, CDR2 ANQGSEA. V lost 1 base and J lost 0, with 16 bases in between. CDR3 nucleotide sequence: TGCAGCGTTGAAGGAAACAAGCGACTAAGCTCCTACAATGAGCAGTTCTTC. Residues: CSVEGNKRLSSYNEQFF.

In its sample, this clonotype was seen a few times. V and J are TRBV28 and TRBJ2-5; D remains unclear. The germline gives CDR1 MDHEN, CDR2 SYDVKM. This CDR3 contains 11 residues. Trimming cost V 11 bases and J 2 bases, with 9 bases left between them. CDR3 in DNA: TGTGCCGCGCTGGGGCAAGAGACCCAGTACTTC. Residues: CAALGQETQYF. Full variable domain (missing parts from reference TRBV28 and TRBJ2-5): DVKVTQSSRYLVKRTGEKVFLECVQDMDHENMFWYRQDPGLGLRLIYFSYDVKMKEKGDIPEGYSVSREKKERFSLILESASTNQTSMYLCAALGQETQYFGPGTRLLVL.

This clonotype came up many times. The rearrangement joins TRBV7-9 to TRBJ1-5, with TRBD1 as a possible D gene (5 bases). V dropped 5 bases and J dropped 4 bases, with 15 bases sitting between them. Germline V gene sequence: CDR1 SEHNR, CDR2 FQNEAQ (reference sequence). This CDR3 region has 15 residues. The CDR3 here is CASSATGTQNQPQHF. CDR3 nucleotide sequence: TGTGCCAGCAGCGCAACCGGGACGCAGAATCAGCCCCAGCATTTT.

Remarks on this clonotype: A read error may explain this, as a much larger clone is one base away. This chain uses TRBV7-8 with TRBJ2-2; no firm D call. The CDR3 totals 13 residues. Germline V gene lookup returns CDR1 SGHVS and CDR2 FQNEAQ. V gave up 8 bases and J gave up 6 bases, with 13 bases separating them. The CDR3 DNA reads as TGTGCCAGCGGGCGGAGTAACTCCGGGGAGCTGTTTTTT. Its translation is CASGRSNSGELFF.

This clonotype was detected only a few times. J is TRBJ2-2 and V is TRBV4-3; no firm D call. Per germline, CDR1 LGHNA and CDR2 YSLEER. V was shortened by 5 bases and J by 1 base, with 11 bases between the two germline ends. The CDR3 has 15 amino acids. CDR3 sequence: CASSSQVENTGELFF. CDR3 nucleotide sequence: TGCGCCAGCAGCTCCCAGGTGGAGAACACCGGGGAGCTGTTTTTT.

This clonotype was counted only a few times. V and J are TRBV6-4 and TRBJ2-3, with 9 bases that match TRBD2. After removal of 3 bases from V and 4 bases from J, the junction contained 5 bases not matched to a gene. The CDR3 length is 15 residues. Germline V gives CDR1 MRHNA, CDR2 SNTAGT. The CDR3 DNA sequence: TGTGCCAGCAGTGAGGTAGCGGGGGCTTCAGATACGCAGTATTTT. Translating it yields CASSEVAGASDTQYF.

The rearrangement links TRBV18 to TRBJ1-2, with no clear D. Trimming removed 0 bases from V and 5 bases from J, with 7 bases in between. In germline, CDR1 is KGHSH, CDR2 LQKENI. The CDR3 runs to 13 residues. CDR3 amino acids: CASSPPTVYGYTF. The CDR3 region has the DNA TGTGCCAGCTCACCACCGACCGTTTATGGCTACACCTTC.

The chain links TRBV5-6 to TRBJ1-5; D is ambiguous. The V end was cut by 1 base, the J end by 1 base, with 6 bases between. The CDR3 consists of 14 residues. The germline V gene has CDR1 SGHDT and CDR2 YYEEEE. CDR3 sequence reads: CASSLKGSNQPQHF. DNA of the CDR3: TGTGCCAGCAGCTTGAAGGGCAGCAATCAGCCCCAGCATTTT.